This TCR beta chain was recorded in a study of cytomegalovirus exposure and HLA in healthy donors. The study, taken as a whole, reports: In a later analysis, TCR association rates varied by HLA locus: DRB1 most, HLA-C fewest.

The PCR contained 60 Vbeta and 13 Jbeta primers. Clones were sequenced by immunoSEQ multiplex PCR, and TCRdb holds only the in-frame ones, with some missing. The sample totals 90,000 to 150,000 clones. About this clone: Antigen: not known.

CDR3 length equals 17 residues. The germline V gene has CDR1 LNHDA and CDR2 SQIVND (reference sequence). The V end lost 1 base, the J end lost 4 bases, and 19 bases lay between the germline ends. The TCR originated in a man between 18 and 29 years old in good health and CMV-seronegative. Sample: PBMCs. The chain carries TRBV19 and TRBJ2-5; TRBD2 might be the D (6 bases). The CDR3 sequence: CASSIGGNGLGGETQYF. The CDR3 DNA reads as TGTGCCAGTAGTATAGGAGGTAACGGGTTGGGAGGAGAGACCCAGTACTTC.